A single T cell receptor (beta chain) is shown here with its context. This clonotype was seen repeatedly, ten times or more. Its target antigen remains unknown. No much larger clone is present one base from it, and per-base qualities are unavailable. The source of the sample is a study of blood T cells in healthy people across ages (dated by TCRdb to about 2015). General notes on the study: In model experiments, template switching captured about one uniquely barcoded TCR beta cDNA molecule for every two T cells. Four age groups were formed from the donors: young (average approximately 17 years), middle-aged (roughly 38), aged (around 68) and long-lived (more than 75). Two additional independent replicas of 1 million unique cDNA reads from the same blood draw were analyzed for two donors (one aged 18 to 30 and one aged 80 or older). To track age-related changes in TCR beta repertoire diversity, the study relied on deep sequencing normalized with unique cDNA molecular identifiers. To avoid experimental bias, donors of different ages were distributed randomly across sequencing lanes.

Study-level results and caveats: Compared with the aged group, more naive CD4+ T cells, fewer expanded clones and increased TCR diversity were shown by the long-lived group, suggesting age selection. Observed TCR beta diversity per million T cells fell roughly linearly with age, and a significant reduction was already apparent by age around 39. Observed TCR beta diversity correlated strongly with the percentage of naive T cells measured by flow cytometry. Estimates of total diversity based on one million sequenced T cells were considered lower bounds and underestimates. The CMV infection status of donors was not known, potentially confounding age-related changes in expanded clonotypes. Because profiling used bulk unsorted PBMCs, naive and antigen-experienced compartments could not be compared conclusively.

Libraries were constructed by 5' RACE. The data were produced on an Illumina HiSeq 2500. A second roughly 7 to 12 cycle PCR used a sample-barcoded 5' primer and a J-beta primer mix. A template-switch 5' adaptor carrying 12 random nucleotides introduced a unique molecular identifier onto each TCR beta cDNA molecule. Each sample yielded at least 2.5 million CDR3-containing paired-end reads. All of the RNA was converted into first-strand cDNA using the Mint cDNA synthesis kit, with a TRBC-specific oligonucleotide serving as the primer. After uracil-DNA glycosylase treatment, a first 18-cycle PCR used universal primers M1SS and BC2_uni_R on all cDNA. The authors' pipeline ran thus. For normalization, 1 million high-quality reads, each with a distinct molecular identifier, were randomly selected from each sample. Instead of being binned into consensus sequences, reads that shared molecular identifiers were thrown out. MiTCR, with a Q25 quality threshold and the strictest error-elimination algorithm, was used for CDR3 identification, clonotype clustering and error correction. A nonparametric unseen species model using Euler transformation provided a lower-bound estimate of total TCR beta diversity. TCRdb applied fastp at Q25 and MiXCR to the public reads, then kept only in-frame beta chains. Rows matching on CDR3 protein sequence are summarized as one entry with the most common DNA and genes. TCRdb, not the original authors, processed these V and J calls. This sample comprises hundreds of thousands of distinct CDR3 sequences, around 21% of them detected only once. Around 3.4% of the sample goes to the ten largest clones.

Unmatched junction bases come to 2, with V trimmed by 0 bases and J by 3 bases. Taken from the germline V gene (reference sequence), the CDR1 and CDR2 loops are LGHDT and YNNKEL. The CDR3 runs 15 residues from the cysteine to the phenylalanine. Solely the CDR3 DNA is kept, with 45 bases framed from the first base. Donors were 39 systemically healthy Caucasian individuals from Russia aged roughly 6 to 95 years. Each donor gave roughly 9 milliliters of peripheral blood, drawn into EDTA-treated Vacutainer tubes. Ficoll-Paque density-gradient centrifugation was used to isolate PBMCs, with at least 6 million per sample. Total RNA, at least 6 micrograms per sample, was extracted from PBMCs with Trizol reagent. Naive CD45RAhigh/CD27high T cell percentages were measured by flow cytometry on a PBMC aliquot from every donor.

This TCR was recovered from a man between 70 and 80 years old in good health. The V gene is TRBV3-1 and the J gene is TRBJ2-7; 10 bases in the middle match TRBD1. The material sequenced was blood. The DNA sequence follows: TGTGCCAGCAGCCAAGATAGGACAGGGGGCTACGAGCAGTACTTC. Its product reads: CASSQDRTGGYEQYF.